The source of this T cell receptor beta chain is a study of T cells expressing NK-cell markers. About the study: Sorted CD3+CD56+NKG2C+, CD3+CD56+NKG2C- and CD3+CD56-NKG2C+ T-cell subsets were beta-chain profiled.

Concerning this clonotype: Its antigen is unknown.

The germline gives CDR1 ENHRY, CDR2 SYGVKD. This CDR3 has 14 amino acids. General study findings and limits: Clones of NKG2C+ T cells that had expanded were of unclear HCMV specificity. In about six donors, dominant CD3+CD56+NKG2C+ clones formed roughly 1.0-7.5% of CD8+ cells.

It was by 5'RACE template switching with UMIs that TCR beta cDNA was made. Using the 5' RACE reads, TCRdb records one entry per CDR3 protein without DNA. The sample's table shows 300,000 or so distinct CDR3 sequences. This clonotype originated in a woman between 18 and 70 years old in good health. V gene TRBV10-3 combines with J gene TRBJ2-3; as DNA is missing, the TRBD2 call by TCRdb cannot be tested. The specimen sequenced was blood T cells: a sorted CD56 or NKG2C T cell subset, CD4+ or CD8+ T cells, or bulk PBMC T cells (not recorded which). The CDR3 reads CAISAMRGTDTQYF.